These T cell receptor beta chains were read from a single sample in a study of cytomegalovirus exposure and HLA in healthy donors. The data were produced by immunoSEQ multiplex PCR, yet TCRdb's version contains in-frame clones alone and is incomplete. The top ten clones hold more than 1.4% of a sample with about 190,000 clones, 86% of them seen once. Input material: PBMCs. The receptors come from a woman aged 18-29 years in good health and CMV-seronegative. CDR3s include the opening cysteine and the closing phenylalanine or tryptophan. Each record gives: clone size, D gene, CDR3 length, J gene, V gene, CDR3 DNA, CDR3 protein. The D gene is left open where the match is weak. The size entry is marked missing in some rows and otherwise reads once, few, many or a size class.

>NA|NA|20|TRBJ1-6|TRBV9
TGTGCCAGCACCCGATCAGGGTTCGAGTCCCAAAGCTCCTATAATTCACCCCTCCACTTT
CASTRSGFESQSSYNSPLHF
>NA|TRBD1|18|TRBJ1-5|TRBV11-3
TGTGCCAGCAGCCCATGGAGGGGGCGGCAGTATAGCAATCAGCCCCAGCATTTT
CASSPWRGRQYSNQPQHF
>NA|TRBD1|14|TRBJ2-2|TRBV30
TGTGCCTGGGGCACAGGGGTGGGAACCGGGGAGCTGTTTTTT
CAWGTGVGTGELFF
>NA|NA|13|TRBJ1-1|TRBV7-8
TGTGCCAGCAGCTATCCAGGGAACACTGAAGCTTTCTTT
CASSYPGNTEAFF
>NA|NA|14|TRBJ1-2|TRBV6-1
TGTGCCAGCAGTGAATCGGCCGGGGTTCCTGGCTACACCTTC
CASSESAGVPGYTF
>few|NA|12|TRBJ2-3|TRBV6-1
TGTGCCAGCCTACAGGATACAGATACGCAGTATTTT
CASLQDTDTQYF
>NA|TRBD2|16|TRBJ2-5|TRBV4-2
TGTGCCAGCAGCCAAGGGACTAGCGAGCCCCAAGAGACCCAGTACTTC
CASSQGTSEPQETQYF
>NA|NA|15|TRBJ2-1|TRBV7-2
TGTGCCAGCAGCTTGGGGAGGTTCATCTCCAATGAGCAGTTCTTC
CASSLGRFISNEQFF
>once|TRBD1|15|TRBJ1-2|TRBV5-6
TGTGCCAGCAGCCCCGGGACAGGGGCTAACTATGGCTACACCTTC
CASSPGTGANYGYTF
>NA|NA|13|TRBJ2-7|TRBV6-1
TGTGCCAGCCAATTCACAGGGAACTACGAGCAGTACTTC
CASQFTGNYEQYF
>NA|TRBD1|18|TRBJ1-5|TRBV19
TGTGCCAGTAGTACGACGAGGGCAGGGGGCTCGGGCAATCAGCCCCAGCATTTT
CASSTTRAGGSGNQPQHF
>NA|TRBD1|18|TRBJ1-5|TRBV19
TGTGCCAGTAGTTCCGGGACAGGGGGCCCTTATAGCAATCAGCCCCAGCATTTT
CASSSGTGGPYSNQPQHF
>few|TRBD1|13|TRBJ1-2|TRBV29-1
TGCAGCGCTGAGACAGGGGATAACTATGGCTACACCTTC
CSAETGDNYGYTF
>NA|NA|14|TRBJ1-3|TRBV7-8
TGTGCCAGCAGCTTAGTCATCTCTGGAAACACCATATATTTT
CASSLVISGNTIYF
>NA|TRBD1|16|TRBJ1-2|TRBV9
TGTGCCAGCAGCCACCTTGGACAGGAGGGGGTCTATGGCTACACCTTC
CASSHLGQEGVYGYTF
>NA|NA|14|TRBJ2-7|TRBV6-5
TGTGCCAGCAGTTATAGACAAAACTCCTACGAGCAGTACTTC
CASSYRQNSYEQYF
>NA|TRBD2|15|TRBJ2-7|TRBV11-2
TGTGCCAGCAGCTTGGCGGAGCGGGAGGGCAACGAGCAGTACTTC
CASSLAEREGNEQYF
>once|NA|14|TRBJ2-2|TRBV9
TGTGCCAGCAGCAAGACTAGAGGCACCGGGGAGCTGTTTTTT
CASSKTRGTGELFF
>NA|TRBD2|15|TRBJ2-7|TRBV6-1
TGTGCCAGCAGTGACCCGACCACGGGGGGGCTCGAGCAGTACTTC
CASSDPTTGGLEQYF
>NA|TRBD1|15|TRBJ2-2|TRBV19
TGTGCCAGTAATCCGGGACAGGGGACCACCGGGGAGCTGTTTTTT
CASNPGQGTTGELFF
>many|NA|14|TRBJ1-2|TRBV6-5
TGTGCCAGCAGTTACAGGGGCCACAGCGATGGCTACACCTTC
CASSYRGHSDGYTF
>NA|TRBD1|14|TRBJ1-1|TRBV27
TGTGCCAGCAGTTCCCCGGGACAGGCGAGTGAAGCTTTCTTT
CASSSPGQASEAFF
>NA|NA|16|TRBJ2-5|TRBV1
TGCACCAGCAGCCACCTACGGACAGGGGTCGGGGAGACCCAGTACTTC
CTSSHLRTGVGETQYF
>NA|NA|15|TRBJ2-1|TRBV11-3
TGTGCCAGCAGTCGCGGGACAGCGTCCTTCAATGAGCAGTTCTTC
CASSRGTASFNEQFF
>NA|TRBD1|17|TRBJ1-5|TRBV19
TGTGCCAGTAGTATCCGACAGGGTCAAAGGGGCAATCAGCCCCAGCATTTT
CASSIRQGQRGNQPQHF
>NA|NA|13|TRBJ1-2|TRBV6-5
TGTGCCAGCAGCCCAGGGGCAATCTATGGCTACACCTTC
CASSPGAIYGYTF
>NA|TRBD2|16|TRBJ2-5|TRBV5-1
TGCGCCAGCCTTAAGGGACTAGCGGGGTCCGGGGAGACCCAGTACTTC
CASLKGLAGSGETQYF
>NA|NA|14|TRBJ1-3|TRBV15
TGTGCCACCAGCAGAGGGAGTGTTGGAAACACCATATATTTT
CATSRGSVGNTIYF
>NA|TRBD2|17|TRBJ2-1|TRBV2
TGTGCCACGACCGGGGGACTAGCGGGAGCCGTGTGGGATGAGCAGTTCTTC
CATTGGLAGAVWDEQFF
>NA|TRBD2|15|TRBJ2-1|TRBV5-4
TGTGCCAGCGGTTGGGGACTAGCGGGTCTCAATGAGCAGTTCTTC
CASGWGLAGLNEQFF
>NA|TRBD1|15|TRBJ1-6|TRBV11-2
TGTGCCAGCAGCCCAGGGGGCTTTAACAATTCACCCCTCCACTTT
CASSPGGFNNSPLHF
>NA|TRBD1|16|TRBJ1-1|TRBV19
TGTGCCAGTAGTATTACCGGGACAGGTATGAACACTGAAGCTTTCTTT
CASSITGTGMNTEAFF
>NA|NA|13|TRBJ2-7|TRBV27
TGTGCCAGCAGTGCCGTGATGAGGGTCGAGCAGTACTTC
CASSAVMRVEQYF
>once|NA|15|TRBJ1-3|TRBV4-1
TGCGCCAGTTCCCCCGGGACAAACTCTGGAAACACCATATATTTT
CASSPGTNSGNTIYF
>NA|NA|13|TRBJ2-6|TRBV11-2
TGTGCCAGCAGCTACAGGGTGTCCAACGTCCTGACTTTC
CASSYRVSNVLTF
>NA|NA|17|TRBJ2-6|TRBV5-1
TGCGCCAGCAGCTTCGGAGGGAATGGCGCTGGGGCCAACGTCCTGACTTTC
CASSFGGNGAGANVLTF
>NA|NA|22|TRBJ2-6|TRBV1
TGCACCAGCAGCCAAGATCCGCCCCTTACAGGCGAGCCCAGCTCTGGGGCCAACGTCCTGACTTTC
CTSSQDPPLTGEPSSGANVLTF
>NA|NA|13|TRBJ1-1|TRBV7-2
TGTGCCAGCAGCTTAGGGCTGGACACTGAAGCTTTCTTT
CASSLGLDTEAFF
>NA|NA|14|TRBJ1-2|TRBV11-2
TGTGCCAGCAGCTTAGACCAGGGCGATGGTGGCTACACCTTC
CASSLDQGDGGYTF
>NA|TRBD2|15|TRBJ2-1|TRBV28
TGTGCCAGCAACACACGGACTAGCGGGGGAAATGAGCAGTTCTTC
CASNTRTSGGNEQFF
>NA|NA|15|TRBJ2-5|TRBV19
TGTGCCAGTAGATCAGACTGGTCGCTACAAGAGACCCAGTACTTC
CASRSDWSLQETQYF
>NA|NA|14|TRBJ2-7|TRBV5-1
TGCGCCAGCAGCTTGGACGGCAGGGGGGACGAGCAGTACTTC
CASSLDGRGDEQYF
>NA|TRBD2|18|TRBJ2-5|TRBV5-1
TGCGCCAGCAGCTTGGGGGGCCTAGCGGGATATACCGGCGAGACCCAGTACTTC
CASSLGGLAGYTGETQYF
>NA|NA|15|TRBJ1-1|TRBV5-1
TGCGCCAGCAGGAGGGGAGAGGGACAGAACACTGAAGCTTTCTTT
CASRRGEGQNTEAFF